This is a list of T cell receptor beta chains from one sample in a study of response to subunit inactivated influenza vaccine. Using its own MiXCR run on the RT-PCR reads, TCRdb lists one record per CDR3 protein. The sample contains 550,000 to 800,000 distinct CDR3 sequences, approximately 15% of which appear only once. Source: PBMCs from blood, taken less than 13 days after vaccination. The receptors derive from a man between 50 and 59 years old who received an inactivated influenza vaccine. Each CDR3 is given with its conserved first and last residue.

TRBJ1-6 TRBV2 CASKGSNSPLHF
TRBJ1-4 TRBV12-3/TRBV12-4 CASSKAGRLFF
TRBJ2-3 TRBV29-1 CSLTAGGPTDTQYF
TRBJ2-7 TRBV28 CASSLFRGRYEQYF
TRBJ2-5 TRBV3-1 CASSQEGSYQETQYF
TRBJ1-2 TRBV5-1 CASSPGSTYGYTF
TRBJ2-7 TRBV7-2 CASSWDSSYEQYF
TRBJ2-4 TRBV7-2 CASSTSQGGLPIQYF
TRBJ2-5 TRBV5-1 CASSKQDRGLETQYF
TRBJ2-5 TRBV24-1 CATSEATGQETQYF
TRBJ1-2 TRBV5-1 CASTNQQGAVGYTF
TRBJ2-3 TRBV5-1 CASSNPDTDTQYF
TRBJ2-7 TRBV11-2 CASSEGQGAEQYF
TRBJ1-1 TRBV7-8 CASSFQGTEAFF
TRBJ2-2 TRBV9 CASSVGGGGAGTGELFF
TRBJ2-7 TRBV7-2 CASSLAWDYYEQYF
TRBJ2-3 TRBV6-2/TRBV6-3 CASSYSPGTITDTQYF
TRBJ2-3 TRBV15 CATSLTPSDTQYF
TRBJ2-6 TRBV12-3/TRBV12-4 CASRAAGNVLTF
TRBJ1-4 TRBV6-5 CASSSNRGRGKLFF
TRBJ2-7 TRBV7-8 CASSLAHVESSYEQYF
TRBJ2-7 TRBV27 CASSLGTSGGPSYEQYF
TRBJ1-1 TRBV12-3/TRBV12-4 CASSTGVAEAFF
TRBJ1-5 TRBV5-1 CASSPGQLQDQPQHF
TRBJ2-5 TRBV7-9 CASSFRTDQETQYF
TRBJ2-2 TRBV10-3 CAISRSGGGGELFF
TRBJ1-4 TRBV11-2 CASSSLRQVRNEKLFF
TRBJ2-5 TRBV7-2 CASSRATGTEETQYF
TRBJ2-1 TRBV19 CASSMGTYNEQFF
TRBJ1-5 TRBV5-6 CASSQKGRGDQPQHF
TRBJ2-1 TRBV6-2/TRBV6-3 CASSYSIPLASYNEQFF
TRBJ2-1 TRBV27 CASSHQGPTSYNEQFF
TRBJ1-6 TRBV12-3/TRBV12-4 CASNMGVGSYNSPLHF
TRBJ2-3 TRBV5-6 CASSWRRGGLTDTQYF
TRBJ2-4 TRBV7-2 CASSLVRLAGVDIQYF
TRBJ2-7 TRBV12-3/TRBV12-4 CASSERVGEQYF
TRBJ2-1 TRBV6-1 CASSKPGVNEQFF
TRBJ2-5 TRBV29-1 CSVREGTSVF
TRBJ1-5 TRBV12-3/TRBV12-4 CASRYGTGYGQPQHF
TRBJ1-6 TRBV20-1 CSAQDEGNSPLHF
TRBJ2-7 TRBV11-2 CASSLDSGTGGIYEQYF
TRBJ2-7 TRBV29-1 CSVEYPGANGQYF